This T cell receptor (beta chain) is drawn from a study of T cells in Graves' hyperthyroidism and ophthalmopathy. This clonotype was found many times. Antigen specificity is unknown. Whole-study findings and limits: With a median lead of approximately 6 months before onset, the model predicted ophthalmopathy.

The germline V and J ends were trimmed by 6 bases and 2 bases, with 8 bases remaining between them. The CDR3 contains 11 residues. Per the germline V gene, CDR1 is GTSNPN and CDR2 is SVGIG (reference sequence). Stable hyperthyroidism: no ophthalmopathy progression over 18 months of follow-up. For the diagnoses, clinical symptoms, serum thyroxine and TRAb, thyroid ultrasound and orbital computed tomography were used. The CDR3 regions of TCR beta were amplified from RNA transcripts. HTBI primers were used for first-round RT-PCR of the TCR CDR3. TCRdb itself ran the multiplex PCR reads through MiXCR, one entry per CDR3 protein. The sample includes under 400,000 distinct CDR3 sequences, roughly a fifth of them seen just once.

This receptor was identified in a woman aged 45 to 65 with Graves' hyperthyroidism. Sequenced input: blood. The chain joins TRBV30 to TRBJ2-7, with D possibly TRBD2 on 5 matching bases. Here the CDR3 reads CACRTAYEQYF. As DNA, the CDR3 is TGTGCCTGCCGGACTGCCTACGAGCAGTACTTC.